This T cell receptor (beta chain) was sequenced for a study of shared clonotypes between healthy human individuals. Methods used by the authors: Junction-only sequences produced by ImmunoSEQ had no quality scores, so filtering differed. Sequencing was performed with immunoSEQ multiplex PCR; in TCRdb, only in-frame clones are kept and a portion is missing. Clonal size and the V and J genes are those of that table, whereas D and trimming came from the DNA. The sample consists of approximately 620,000 clones, more than 95% of them appearing once. Between the trimmed V and J ends, which lost 5 bases and 0 bases, there was a span of 11 bases. The CDR3 totals 15 residues. Germline lookup yields CDR1 MDHEN and CDR2 SYDVKM.

The gene calls are TRBV28 and TRBJ2-1, with a weak D call TRBD2 (6 bases). The sequencing sample was made of naive CD4+ T cells sorted from blood. Subset of the sample: CD45RA+ positively selected. This clonotype was obtained from a woman aged 25 to 39 in good health. The CDR3 DNA follows: TGTGCCAGCAGTGTAGCGGTGAGCTCCTACAATGAGCAGTTCTTC. Protein: CASSVAVSSYNEQFF.